This T cell receptor (beta chain) was sequenced for a study of vaccination effects on CD4 cells after COVID-19 (dated by TCRdb to about 2022). About the study as a whole: Each participant received two doses of an mRNA SARS-CoV-2 vaccine, either BNT162b2 or mRNA-1273. SARS-CoV-2 spike-specific CD4+ TCR repertoires were compared before and after mRNA vaccination in COVID-19 convalescent patients and in infection-naive vaccine recipients. Altogether, some 11 COVID-19 convalescent patients and a few SARS-CoV-2-naive healthy vaccine recipients made up the full study. Cultures from other donors in the study were sequenced with the Oncomine TCR Beta short-read assay on an Illumina iSeq 100.

In the ViraFEST assay, PBMC were stimulated with viral peptide pools, and antigen-specific CD4+ T cell clonotypes were then identified by expansion using TCR sequencing. After less than 13 days of culture, CD4+ T cells were isolated with the EasySep CD4+ T cell isolation kit. None of the healthy vaccine recipients had a prior SARS-CoV-2 infection, which was confirmed by nucleocapsid antibody tests that came back negative both before and after vaccination. Each well held 1.5 million to 2 million PBMC cultured in IMDM containing around 5.1% human AB serum, 10 IU/ml IL-2 and gentamicin, along with around 11 ug/ml peptides. Half of the culture medium was replaced with fresh IL-2-containing medium on days 3 and 7. Unless noted otherwise, every peptide stimulation condition was grown in triplicate wells. PBMC were separated from whole blood using Ficoll-Paque Plus gradient centrifugation and were then either cryopreserved at -140C or used fresh. Overlapping peptide pools spanned the spike proteins of SARS-CoV-2 and the common cold coronaviruses HCoV-NL63, HCoV-OC43 and HCoV-229E. Genomic DNA was extracted from cultured CD4+ T cells with the QIAamp micro DNA kit.

Library prep was done by the immunoSEQ multiplex PCR assay. DNA from the CD4+ T cells that had been cultured and isolated underwent TCR beta CDR3 sequencing. Per the original workflow: Non-productive TCR sequences were removed, reads were trimmed to the CDR3 region, and CDR3s of at least 7 amino acids were retained. Antigen-specific clonotypes were identified using the MANAFEST web app by comparison of expansion in peptide wells against reference cultures. Positive clones required FDR<0.05 expansion versus reference and all other wells, odds ratio above 5, and frequency above 0.1% in two replicate wells. Clonotypes significantly expanded in SARS-CoV-2 spike wells and in at least one common cold coronavirus spike condition were defined as cross-reactive. CDR3 similarity was assessed by Levenshtein distance with the stringdist R package, and unrooted trees were built with ape in R 3.6.1. TCRdb carries this immuneACCESS record with in-frame sequences only. Its versions omit some clonotypes, under half of them owing to an unresolved V gene in the studies checked, with the rest unexplained. The D gene and trimming were derived from the DNA, and the V and J assignments and clone size from that table. The sample table lists 68,000 or so clones, over 70% of them with a count of one. 9% to 15% of the sample is taken by the ten largest.

This clone was detected only once. Its antigen is unknown. There are no base qualities to consult, and no much larger clone falls within one base. V gives up 8 bases and J gives up 0 bases, and the segment between their germline ends measures 11 bases. CDR1 and CDR2 were assigned from the germline V gene (reference sequence) as LNHDA and SQIVND. Including the terminal cysteine and phenylalanine, the CDR3 comprises 15 residues. Only the CDR3 DNA stays, 45 bases, in frame from base 1. What the study reported, not specific to this receptor: In healthy vaccine recipients, vaccine-induced clones were almost all SARS-CoV-2 mono-reactive, with only 1 of 255 cross-reactive with common cold coronaviruses. The study was limited by a small number of convalescent patients, and early post-infection timepoints were lacking. At late post-vaccination timepoints, both infection-induced and vaccine-induced clones showed marked clonal contraction, consistent with waning T cell responses.

The sequence joins TRBV19 to TRBJ2-6; the D gene cannot be named for sure. Source: CD4+ T cells from PBMCs cultured with SARS-CoV-2 spike peptides, taken before COVID-19 vaccination. Interpreted using the paper, the cell subset or site label stands for: SARS-CoV-2 spike overlapping peptide pool stimulation. This TCR came from a human donor who received a COVID-19 vaccine. The DNA sequence is as follows: TGTGCCAGTGCCCGTTTGCTCTCTGGGGCCAACGTCCTGACTTTC. Its product reads: CASARLLSGANVLTF.